This paragraph covers one TCR beta chain sequence. This entry belongs to a study of radiotherapy plus CTLA-4 blockade in lung cancer. Here immunoSEQ multiplex PCR was the method, and the copy in TCRdb shows in-frame clones only, minus some. The table includes roughly 42,000 clones, more than 60% detected once. Enrolled patients, whose metastatic non-small-cell lung cancer was chemo-refractory, received focal radiation plus CTLA-4 blockade with ipilimumab. CDR3 size: 17 residues. CDR1 is SGDLS, CDR2 YYNGEE, per germline. With V trimmed by 1 base and J by 7 bases, 12 bases remained unmatched. The sample consisted of peripheral blood, taken from a patient treated with radiotherapy plus ipilimumab. This TCR derives from a human donor with non-small cell lung cancer who had a partial response to radiotherapy plus ipilimumab. This rearrangement joins TRBV9 to TRBJ2-1; the match to TRBD2 covers 9 bases. The CDR3 region has the DNA TGTGCCAGCAGCGTATTCCGACTGGGCGGGGGGGGAAATGAGCAGTTCTTC. Its protein product is CASSVFRLGGGGNEQFF.